One and the same sample provided the 15 T cell receptor beta chains below, sequenced in a study of T-cell memory formation after mild COVID-19. Each CDR3 protein is one row after TCRdb ran MiXCR on the 5' RACE reads. The sample lists some 340,000 distinct CDR3 sequences, 10% to 15% occurring once. Sequenced: PBMCs or a T cell subset sorted from them (not recorded which). The receptors here all came from a man between 18 and 29 years old who had mild COVID-19 (a few samples of this study predate the infection). Cell type and time point are not known.

In this sample, this clonotype turned up a few times. The chain links TRBV5-1 to TRBJ2-3; 12 positions match TRBD1. The CDR3 length is 15 residues. V shed 3 bases and J 11 bases; nucleotides not matched to a gene: 10. The germline CDR1 and CDR2 sequences are SGHRS and YFSETQ. In nucleotides, the CDR3 is TGCGCCAGCAGCTCTCTGGGGACAGGGGGCAATAGGCAGTATTTT. This encodes CASSSLGTGGNRQYF.

This clonotype has a count of ten or more. The chain couples TRBV6-1 to TRBJ2-5; D possibly matches TRBD1 or TRBD2 (5 bases each). The V gene's germline CDR1 is MNHNS and CDR2 SASEGT. Trimming stripped 0 bases from V and 1 base from J, with 9 bases between. The CDR3 is made up of 15 amino acids. The CDR3 DNA reads as TGTGCCAGCAGTGAAGCAGAAGGGACCCAAGAGACCCAGTACTTC. As protein: CASSEAEGTQETQYF.

This CDR3 is CASSGTSGGARETQYF. CDR3 in DNA: TGCGCCAGCAGCGGGACTAGCGGGGGGGCCCGAGAGACCCAGTACTTC. The chain combines TRBV5-1 with TRBJ2-5, with 16 bases aligning to TRBD2. This CDR3 contains 16 residues. V lost 4 bases to trimming and J lost 4 bases; unmatched junction nucleotides: 4. Germline values: CDR1 SGHRS, CDR2 YFSETQ.

This clonotype was seen only a few times. V usage is TRBV7-6 and J usage is TRBJ1-6, with unresolved D. V lost 3 bases and J 3 bases, leaving 15 bases between the germline ends. CDR1 and CDR2 (germline): SGHVS, FNYEAQ. The CDR3 runs to 17 residues. CDR3 region: CASSFDIVTGYNSPLHF. The CDR3 DNA reads TGTGCCAGCAGCTTCGACATAGTAACGGGCTATAATTCACCCCTCCACTTT. Full variable domain (outside the CDR3, taken from reference TRBV7-6 and TRBJ1-6): GAGVSQSPRYKVTKRGQDVALRCDPISGHVSLYWYRQALGQGPEFLTYFNYEAQQDKSGLPNDRFSAERPEGSISTLTIQRTEQRDSAMYRCASSFDIVTGYNSPLHFGNGTRLTVT.

About this clonotype itself: A single base separates this from a much larger clone, so it may be a read error. The J gene is TRBJ2-1, the V gene TRBV5-1; tentative D call: TRBD1 (5 bases). The CDR3 covers 17 residues. Per germline, CDR1 SGHRS and CDR2 YFSETQ. CDR3 DNA: TGCGCCAGCAACTTGAGAAACAGGCCAACATGGTACAATGAGCAGTTCTTC. Translated: CASNLRNRPTWYNEQFF.

This clonotype was counted only a few times. V gene TRBV20-1 combines with J gene TRBJ2-5; 13 nucleotides align to TRBD2. The germline gives CDR1 DFQATT, CDR2 SNEGSKA (reference sequence). The CDR3 loop spans 17 amino acids. V was pared by 1 base and J by 5 bases, with 10 bases of the junction left unmatched. The CDR3 here is CSARATSGGANPETQYF. DNA for the CDR3: TGCAGTGCTAGAGCCACTAGCGGGGGGGCCAATCCGGAGACCCAGTACTTC.

The chain joins TRBV7-2 to TRBJ1-2; D unclear. Germline CDR1 SGHTA, CDR2 FQGNSA. Trimming pared 1 base from V and 7 bases from J, leaving 16 bases between. CDR3 length: 15 residues. CDR3 in DNA: TGTGCCAGCAGCTTAGTGATTGTGAGCACGACTGGCTACACCTTC. It specifies CASSLVIVSTTGYTF.

This clonotype has only a few counts. The rearrangement uses TRBV4-3 and TRBJ2-5; 9 positions match TRBD1. Germline V CDR1 and CDR2: LGHNA, YSLEER. The CDR3 has 18 amino acids. The V gene end was trimmed by 3 bases and the J gene end by 4 bases; junction bases not matched to a gene: 15. The CDR3 region has the DNA TGCGCCAGCAGCCATAACTGGGAGGTGAACAGGGGGCGAGAGACCCAGTACTTC. Translated, it gives CASSHNWEVNRGRETQYF.

This clonotype was counted between two and nine times. This chain joins TRBV18 and TRBJ1-2; 9 bases align to TRBD1. The CDR3 contains 15 residues. Germline-derived CDR1 and CDR2 are KGHSH and LQKENI. V shed 0 bases and J 8 bases; nucleotides not matched to a gene: 7. The chain's CDR3 is CASSPPGQGNGGYTF. In DNA form, the CDR3 reads TGTGCCAGCTCACCACCCGGACAGGGGAACGGGGGCTACACCTTC.

CDR3 coding DNA: TGCGCCAGCAGCCAACCGGGACAGGGGGCGCTATACGAGCAGTACTTC. It codes for CASSQPGQGALYEQYF. The V gene is TRBV4-1, the J gene TRBJ2-7, with 12 bases that match TRBD1. Germline CDR1 reads MGHRA; CDR2 reads YSYEKL. The V segment lost 2 bases and the J segment 4 bases; nucleotides outside the gene matches: 6. The CDR3 loop spans 16 amino acids.

The chain links TRBV19 to TRBJ2-7; a possible D gene is TRBD2 (6 bases). The germline CDR1 and CDR2 sequences are LNHDA and SQIVND (reference sequence). The CDR3 spans 15 residues. V gave up 3 bases and J gave up 0 bases, with 12 bases separating them. CDR3 residues: CASSIRAGSSYEQYF. The CDR3 nucleotides are TGTGCCAGTAGTATCCGGGCCGGGAGCTCCTACGAGCAGTACTTC.

The V and J genes are TRBV20-1 and TRBJ2-7; maybe TRBD1 (6 bases). The CDR3 spans 16 residues. Germline CDR1 is DFQATT and CDR2 is SNEGSKA (reference sequence). Trimming took 0 bases from V and 3 from J, leaving 18 bases between them. The CDR3, as DNA: TGCAGTGCTAGAGATAGGAAATCGGGACAATACTACGAGCAGTACTTC. Encoded protein: CSARDRKSGQYYEQYF.

Only a few counts were recorded for this clonotype. The rearrangement uses TRBV18 and TRBJ1-4; maybe TRBD1 (5 bases). V gave up 4 bases and J gave up 6 bases, with 15 bases separating them. Germline CDR1 and CDR2: KGHSH and LQKENI. The CDR3 has 15 amino acids. The CDR3 loop is CASSRGTYRDEKLFF. The CDR3 bases are TGTGCCAGCTCACGGGGGACCTATCGGGATGAAAAACTGTTTTTT.

The DNA of the CDR3 is TGTGCCATCAGTGAGTCGGCGGGGGCCCAGGATACGCAGTATTTT. It yields the protein CAISESAGAQDTQYF. The gene calls are TRBV10-3 and TRBJ2-3; a possible D gene is TRBD2 (7 bases). CDR1 ENHRY and CDR2 SYGVKD come from the germline V gene. This CDR3 comprises 15 residues. Trimming took off 0 bases at V and 6 bases at J, with 13 bases between the two ends.

This chain connects TRBV6-2 or TRBV6-3 to TRBJ2-2, with a tentative D call TRBD1 (5 bases). The V gene's germline CDR1 is MNHEY and CDR2 SVGEGT. This CDR3 is 14 amino acids long. V lost 2 bases and J lost 6, with 10 bases in between. The CDR3 region has the DNA TGTGCCAGCAGTTACACAGGCCCCGCCGGGGAGCTGTTTTTT. Translated, it gives CASSYTGPAGELFF.